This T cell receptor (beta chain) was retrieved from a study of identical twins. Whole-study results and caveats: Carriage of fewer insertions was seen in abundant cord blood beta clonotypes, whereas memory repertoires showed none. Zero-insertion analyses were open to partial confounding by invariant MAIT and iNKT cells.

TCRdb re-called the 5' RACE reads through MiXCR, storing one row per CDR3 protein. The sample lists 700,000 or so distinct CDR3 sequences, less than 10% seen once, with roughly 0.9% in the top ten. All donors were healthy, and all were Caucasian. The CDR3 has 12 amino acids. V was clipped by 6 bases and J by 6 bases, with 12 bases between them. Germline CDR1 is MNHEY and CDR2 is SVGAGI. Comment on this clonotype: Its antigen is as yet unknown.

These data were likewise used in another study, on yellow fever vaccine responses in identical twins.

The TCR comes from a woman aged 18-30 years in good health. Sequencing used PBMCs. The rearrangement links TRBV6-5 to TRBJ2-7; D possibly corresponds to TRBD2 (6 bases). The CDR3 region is CASRTRGFEQYF. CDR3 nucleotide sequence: TGTGCCAGCAGAACCCGGGGGTTCGAGCAGTACTTC.